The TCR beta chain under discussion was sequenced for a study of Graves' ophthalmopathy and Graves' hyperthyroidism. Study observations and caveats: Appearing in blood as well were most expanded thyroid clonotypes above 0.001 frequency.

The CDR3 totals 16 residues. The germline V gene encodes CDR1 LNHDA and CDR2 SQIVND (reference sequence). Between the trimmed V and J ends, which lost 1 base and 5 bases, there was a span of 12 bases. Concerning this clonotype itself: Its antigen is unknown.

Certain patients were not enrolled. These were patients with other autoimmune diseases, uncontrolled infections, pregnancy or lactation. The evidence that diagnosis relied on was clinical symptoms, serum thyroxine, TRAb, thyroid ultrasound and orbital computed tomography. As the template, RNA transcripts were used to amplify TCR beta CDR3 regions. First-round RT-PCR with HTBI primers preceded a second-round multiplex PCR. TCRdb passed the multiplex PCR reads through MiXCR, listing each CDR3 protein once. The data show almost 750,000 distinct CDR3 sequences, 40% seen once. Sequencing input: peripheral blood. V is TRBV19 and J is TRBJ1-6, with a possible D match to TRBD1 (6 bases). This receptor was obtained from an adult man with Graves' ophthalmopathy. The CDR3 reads CASSIATGVDNSPLHF. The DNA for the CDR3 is TGTGCCAGTAGTATAGCGACAGGAGTCGATAATTCACCCCTCCACTTT. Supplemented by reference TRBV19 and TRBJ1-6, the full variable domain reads DGGITQSPKYLFRKEGQNVTLSCEQNLNHDAMYWYRQDPGQGLRLIYYSQIVNDFQKGDIAEGYSVSREKKESFPLTVTSAQKNPTAFYLCASSIATGVDNSPLHFGNGTRLTVT.